A single TCR beta chain is shown here with its context. This clone was detected only a few times. Its antigen is currently not known. There are no base qualities to consult, and no much larger clone falls within one base. CDR1 and CDR2, per the germline V gene, are MRHNA and SNTAGT. V is cut back by 4 bases and J by 4 bases, with 0 bases in the junction unmatched. The CDR3 goes from the cysteine to the phenylalanine over 14 residues. Of the read, only the CDR3 DNA is kept; its 42 bases are in frame from base 1. The receptor library was made with the immunoSEQ multiplex PCR assay. Here the immuneACCESS table is served through TCRdb, limited to in-frame sequences with V and J called. Missing clones are a known gap in these copies; in checked studies unresolved V genes cover under half, and the rest lacks a known reason. For this sample the table gives tens of thousands of clones, of which around nine tenths were detected only once. 5.1% of the sample is in the top ten clones.

The sample belongs to a study of technical replicates of blood from a handful of donors (dated by TCRdb to about 2017). Sequenced sample: PBMCs. The V and J segments used are TRBV6-4 and TRBJ2-3, and TRBD2 matches 12 of the central bases. The source of this sequence is a human donor in good health. Some clones in this sample may be carry-over from other donors' samples. The CDR3 region has the sequence CASSGTSGADTQYF. The nucleotide sequence is given as TGTGCCAGCAGTGGGACTAGCGGGGCAGATACGCAGTATTTT.